The 21 T cell receptor beta chains below all came from one sample that was sequenced in a study of cytomegalovirus exposure and HLA in healthy donors. Vbeta (60) and Jbeta (13) primers were used in the PCR. TCRdb's copy holds only in-frame clones and misses some; the assay was immunoSEQ multiplex PCR. The data show roughly 82,000 clones, approximately 77% seen once. The sequencing input was PBMCs. The receptors were gathered from a woman aged 40 to 50 in good health and CMV-seropositive.

This chain joins TRBV7-2 and TRBJ2-7; TRBD1 agrees at 10 bases. Germline V gene data show CDR1 as SGHTA and CDR2 as FQGNSA. This CDR3 spans 17 amino acids. The J segment lost 0 bases and the V segment lost 0 bases, leaving 5 bases of the junction unmatched. CDR3 protein: CASSLATGGIGSYEQYF. CDR3 nucleotides: TGTGCCAGCAGCTTAGCGACAGGGGGCATTGGCTCCTACGAGCAGTACTTC.

The chain employs TRBV4-1 and TRBJ2-5; 8 bases match TRBD2. The trim removed 4 bases at V and 4 bases at J, leaving 11 bases unmatched. The CDR3 is 16 residues long. CDR1 and CDR2 (germline): MGHRA, YSYEKL. CDR3 DNA: TGCGCCAGCAGCCCGGAGCAGACGGGAGGGCCAGAGACCCAGTACTTC. Translating it yields CASSPEQTGGPETQYF.

The chain uses TRBV2 and TRBJ2-7, with TRBD1 matching over 8 bases. The length of the CDR3 is 13 residues. J was trimmed by 0 bases and V by 6 bases; bases with no gene match: 1. The germline V gene encodes CDR1 SNHLY and CDR2 FYNNEI. DNA of the CDR3: TGTGCCAGCAGACAGGGGGTCTCCTACGAGCAGTACTTC. It encodes CASRQGVSYEQYF.

This clone appeared once. This rearrangement joins TRBV18 to TRBJ1-5; TRBD1 aligns across 7 bases. The CDR3 has 15 residues. The germline V gene encodes CDR1 KGHSH and CDR2 LQKENI. V lost 3 bases, J lost 4 bases, and 6 bases stayed unmatched. CDR3 region: CASSPQGTENQPQHF. In DNA form, the CDR3 reads TGTGCCAGCTCACCGCAGGGGACAGAGAATCAGCCCCAGCATTTT.

The chain joins TRBV9 to TRBJ2-7; the D is unclear. Per the germline V gene, CDR1 is SGDLS and CDR2 is YYNGEE. The CDR3 loop spans 13 amino acids. V was pared by 0 bases and J by 1 base, with 5 bases between. The CDR3 here is CASSVDSSYEQYF. The CDR3 DNA sequence: TGTGCCAGCAGCGTAGACAGTTCCTACGAGCAGTACTTC.

The chain carries TRBV7-9 and TRBJ2-2, with 8 bases aligning to TRBD2. The CDR3 extends over 18 amino acids. Per the germline V gene, CDR1 is SEHNR and CDR2 is FQNEAQ (reference sequence). V was pared by 4 bases and J by 6 bases, with 16 bases of the junction left unmatched. The CDR3 loop reads CASSSSDGAGGTAGELFF. The CDR3 bases are TGTGCCAGCAGCTCCAGTGACGGCGCGGGAGGCACCGCCGGGGAGCTGTTTTTT. The full variable domain, completed using reference TRBV7-9 and TRBJ2-2, is DTGVSQNPRHKITKRGQNVTFRCDPISEHNRLYWYRQTLGQGPEFLTYFQNEAQLEKSRLLSDRFSAERPKGSFSTLEIQRTEQGDSAMYLCASSSSDGAGGTAGELFFGEGSRLTVL.

The chain uses TRBV7-2 and TRBJ1-6; D possibly corresponds to TRBD1 (5 bases). The germline gives CDR1 SGHTA, CDR2 FQGNSA. Trimming took 5 bases from V and 7 from J, leaving 15 bases between them. The CDR3 contains 15 residues. DNA of the CDR3: TGTGCCAGCAGCCCCGGGACGGGGAGGAATTCACCCCTCCACTTT. This translates into CASSPGTGRNSPLHF. The full variable domain, in which reference TRBV7-2 and TRBJ1-6 provide the parts outside the CDR3, is GAGVSQSPSNKVTEKGKDVELRCDPISGHTALYWYRQSLGQGLEFLIYFQGNSAPDKSGLPSDRFSAERTGGSVSTLTIQRTQQEDSAVYLCASSPGTGRNSPLHFGNGTRLTVT.

A few counts support this clone. V is TRBV27 and J is TRBJ2-1, with TRBD1 matching over 7 bases. This CDR3 has 14 amino acids. Germline V CDR1 and CDR2: MNHEY, SMNVEV (reference sequence). The V segment lost 8 bases and the J segment 3 bases; nucleotides outside the gene matches: 7. CDR3 DNA sequence: TGTGCCAGCCGGCAGGGGGTTATCTACAATGAGCAGTTCTTC. It is translated as CASRQGVIYNEQFF.

This chain links TRBV29-1 with TRBJ2-1; D is uncertain. CDR1 and CDR2 (germline): SQVTM, ANQGSEA. This CDR3 comprises 10 residues. The ends were cut back, 1 base at V and 13 bases at J, with 8 bases in the middle. CDR3 protein: CSVEALGQFF. Written as DNA, the CDR3 is TGCAGCGTTGAAGCGCTAGGCCAGTTCTTC.

The chain employs TRBV5-1 and TRBJ1-1; D unresolved. V lost 0 bases, J lost 2 bases, and 8 bases lay in between. The CDR3 spans 14 residues. The germline V gene encodes CDR1 SGHRS and CDR2 YFSETQ. The CDR3 DNA is TGCGCCAGCAGCTTGGGAGACAAAAACACTGAAGCTTTCTTT. Translating it yields CASSLGDKNTEAFF.

V and J are TRBV5-4 and TRBJ2-7; TRBD2 agrees at 7 bases. CDR3 size: 15 residues. V shed 4 bases and J 3 bases; nucleotides not matched to a gene: 10. Germline lookup yields CDR1 SGHNT and CDR2 YYREEE (reference sequence). CDR3 residues: CASSNEAGTYYEQYF. The CDR3 DNA reads as TGTGCCAGCAGCAACGAAGCGGGAACCTACTACGAGCAGTACTTC.

The chain uses TRBV4-3 and TRBJ2-1; TRBD2 might be the D (6 bases). CDR1 and CDR2 (germline): LGHNA, YSLEER. This CDR3 spans 11 amino acids. The V end lost 7 bases, the J end lost 10 bases, and 11 bases lay between the germline ends. The CDR3 protein is CASMTLAEQFF. The CDR3 DNA is TGCGCCAGCATGACCCTAGCGGAGCAGTTCTTC.

This chain uses TRBV6-5 with TRBJ1-2, with 7 bases lining up with TRBD1. Germline CDR1 is MNHEY and CDR2 is SVGAGI. The ends lost 5 bases at V and 0 bases at J; junction bases unmatched: 3. The CDR3 extends over 14 amino acids. CDR3 residues: CASSLDRANYGYTF. The CDR3 DNA reads as TGTGCCAGCAGTCTCGACAGGGCTAACTATGGCTACACCTTC.

This chain connects TRBV7-3 to TRBJ1-1, with 12 bases aligning to TRBD1. The CDR3 spans 13 residues. Germline values: CDR1 SGHTA, CDR2 FQGTGA. V shed 5 bases, J shed 10 bases, and the junction held 5 bases outside the gene matches. CDR3 sequence reads: CASSLGQGASAFF. CDR3 sequence (DNA): TGTGCCAGCAGCCTGGGACAGGGGGCTTCAGCTTTCTTT.

This clone has a single count. The chain uses TRBV11-2 and TRBJ2-7; 7 bases match TRBD1. The CDR3 spans 14 residues. Trimming cost V 3 bases and J 3 bases; bases outside gene matches: 5. Germline values: CDR1 SGHAT, CDR2 FQNNGV. This CDR3 is CASSFGQVSYEQYF. DNA for the CDR3: TGTGCCAGCAGCTTTGGACAGGTTAGCTACGAGCAGTACTTC.

Written as DNA, the CDR3 is TGTGCCAGCCGAACCGGGACAGGGGAGACTGAAGCTTTCTTT. Encoded protein: CASRTGTGETEAFF. V usage is TRBV18 and J usage is TRBJ1-1, with TRBD1 matching 10 bases. The V gene's germline CDR1 is KGHSH and CDR2 LQKENI. Germline trimming cut 8 bases from V and 5 bases from J; bases unmatched to any gene: 8. The CDR3 extends over 14 amino acids.

V and J are TRBV11-2 and TRBJ1-5; 8 bases map to TRBD1. The V gene's germline CDR1 is SGHAT and CDR2 FQNNGV. After removal of 1 base from V and 5 bases from J, the junction contained 4 bases not matched to a gene. The CDR3 has 15 amino acids. CDR3 bases: TGTGCCAGCAGCTTAGCCGGCAGGGGGCATCAGCCCCAGCATTTT. It yields the protein CASSLAGRGHQPQHF.

V is TRBV5-1 and J is TRBJ1-1, with unresolved D. Trimming removed 0 bases at V and 3 bases at J, with 9 bases between. The CDR3 is 14 amino acids. Germline V gene sequence: CDR1 SGHRS, CDR2 YFSETQ. In DNA, the CDR3 is TGCGCCAGCAGCTTGGGTACTCATGACACTGAAGCTTTCTTT. Its translation: CASSLGTHDTEAFF.

As concerns this clone: At one of its ends the junction is not consistent with the germline gene, which may arise from a read error. The rearrangement uses TRBV7-9 and TRBJ1-2, with 8 bases aligning to TRBD1. In germline, CDR1 is SEHNR, CDR2 FQNEAQ (reference sequence). The CDR3 extends over 14 amino acids. The CDR3 sequence is CASSLGQGNYGYPF. The DNA for the CDR3 is TGTGCCAGCAGCTTAGGACAGGGGAACTATGGCTACCCCTTC. The full variable domain, rest sourced from reference TRBV7-9 and TRBJ1-2, is DTGVSQNPRHKITKRGQNVTFRCDPISEHNRLYWYRQTLGQGPEFLTYFQNEAQLEKSRLLSDRFSAERPKGSFSTLEIQRTEQGDSAMYLCASSLGQGNYGYPFGSGTRLTVV.

The chain has TRBV29-1 and TRBJ1-2; no clear D. The CDR3 is 11 residues long. The V end lost 2 bases, the J end lost 2 bases, and 3 bases lay between the germline ends. The germline V gene has CDR1 SQVTM and CDR2 ANQGSEA. The CDR3 region is CSVEQNYGYTF. In nucleotides, the CDR3 is TGCAGCGTTGAACAGAACTATGGCTACACCTTC.

The chain joins TRBV5-4 to TRBJ2-1; D ambiguous. The CDR3 runs to 13 residues. The V gene's germline CDR1 is SGHNT and CDR2 YYREEE (reference sequence). Trimming left V 3 bases short and J 7 bases short, with 11 bases between. CDR3 protein: CASSWYSGNEQFF. CDR3 sequence (DNA): TGTGCCAGCAGCTGGTATTCCGGTAATGAGCAGTTCTTC. Combining the CDR3 with reference TRBV5-4 and TRBJ2-1 gives the whole variable domain ETGVTQSPTHLIKTRGQQVTLRCSSQSGHNTVSWYQQALGQGPQFIFQYYREEENGRGNFPPRFSGLQFPNYSSELNVNALELDDSALYLCASSWYSGNEQFFGPGTRLTVL.